These 28 T cell receptor beta chains came from one sample sequenced in a study of CD8 T cells in ankylosing spondylitis. Broader study findings: Typical of ankylosing spondylitis blood, it appeared, was a TCR beta motif of 7 or 8 highly homologous variants.

The antigens for these receptors are not known. Each CDR3 protein is one row after TCRdb ran MiXCR on the 5' RACE reads. The sample consists of about 400,000 distinct CDR3 sequences, about 20% of them appearing once. The sample was blood, either unsorted or a sorted T cell fraction (not recorded which). The source is a male donor with ankylosing spondylitis.

V gene TRBV11-2 combines with J gene TRBJ2-2; D is unresolved. V was pared by 1 base and J by 7 bases, with 7 bases between. The CDR3 sequence is 13 residues long. Looked up from germline, CDR1 is SGHAT and CDR2 is FQNNGV. The CDR3 DNA follows: TGTGCCAGCAGCTTAGCAGCGCGCGGGGAGCTGTTTTTT. The encoded protein is CASSLAARGELFF. The whole variable domain, remainder taken from reference TRBV11-2 and TRBJ2-2, is EAGVAQSPRYKIIEKRQSVAFWCNPISGHATLYWYQQILGQGPKLLIQFQNNGVVDDSQLPKDRFSAERLKGVDSTLKIQPAKLEDSAVYLCASSLAARGELFFGEGSRLTVL.

The rearrangement links TRBV12-1 to TRBJ2-3; the table's D gene call, TRBD1, was not cross checked with the DNA. TRBV12-1 is a pseudogene locus. CDR3 length equals 12 residues. The CDR3 DNA follows: TGTGCCCTCCCTAGGGCGAGAGATACGCAGTATTTT. It specifies CALPRARDTQYF.

This clonotype has only a few counts. The rearrangement links TRBV19 to TRBJ2-7; a weak D match, TRBD2 (6 bases). The germline V gene has CDR1 LNHDA and CDR2 SQIVND (reference sequence). This CDR3 is built from 13 residues. Trimming shortened V by 4 bases and J by 5 bases, and 12 bases separated the two germline ends. CDR3 DNA: TGTGCCAGTAGTAAGCAGGGACTCGACGAGCAGTACTTC. Amino acids: CASSKQGLDEQYF.

This sequence joins TRBV5-1 and TRBJ2-7; 9 nucleotides match TRBD2. Germline V CDR1 and CDR2: SGHRS, YFSETQ. J lost 4 bases, V lost 0 bases, and 2 bases had no gene match. This CDR3 spans 14 amino acids. The CDR3 DNA sequence: TGCGCCAGCAGCTTGGACAGCGGGGGGTACGAGCAGTACTTC. Its protein is CASSLDSGGYEQYF.

The chain carries TRBV28 and TRBJ2-1; TRBD2 might be the D (5 bases). The germline V gene has CDR1 MDHEN and CDR2 SYDVKM. V was shortened by 4 bases and J by 0 bases, with 10 bases between the two germline ends. CDR3 length: 15 residues. CDR3 amino acids: CASSSDRGSYNEQFF. In DNA form, the CDR3 reads TGTGCCAGCAGTTCCGACCGGGGCTCCTACAATGAGCAGTTCTTC.

This clonotype occurred a few times. The genes are TRBV24-1 and TRBJ2-2, with 11 bases identical to TRBD2. V lost 3 bases to trimming and J lost 6 bases; unmatched junction nucleotides: 11. Germline V gene sequence: CDR1 KGHDR, CDR2 SFDVKD. This CDR3 has 18 residues. This CDR3 reads CATSDARSGRAVAGELFF. Here the CDR3 DNA reads TGTGCCACCAGTGATGCCCGTAGCGGGAGGGCCGTTGCCGGGGAGCTGTTTTTT.

The genes are TRBV24-1 and TRBJ2-7, with D unresolved. V lost 1 base to trimming and J lost 0 bases, with 9 bases between them. Germline CDR1 reads KGHDR; CDR2 reads SFDVKD. The CDR3 extends over 15 amino acids. The CDR3 loop is CATSDFPRISYEQYF. In DNA form, the CDR3 reads TGTGCCACCAGTGATTTCCCTAGAATCTCCTACGAGCAGTACTTC.

This chain joins TRBV20-1 and TRBJ2-5; D ambiguous. The V gene lost 0 bases and the J gene lost 2 bases, with 10 bases spanning the gap. The CDR3 has 14 amino acids. In germline, CDR1 is DFQATT, CDR2 SNEGSKA (reference sequence). In nucleotides, the CDR3 is TGCAGTGCTAGAGATGTTCCAGCGCAAGAGACCCAGTACTTC. Protein product: CSARDVPAQETQYF.

V gene TRBV5-1 combines with J gene TRBJ2-7; TRBD1 matches at 9 bases. CDR3 length: 14 residues. CDR1 is SGHRS and CDR2 is YFSETQ in the germline V gene. After removal of 4 bases from V and 2 bases from J, the junction contained 4 bases not matched to a gene. The CDR3 here is CASSDGTGPYEQYF. CDR3 bases: TGCGCCAGCAGCGACGGGACAGGGCCCTACGAGCAGTACTTC.

Only a few counts were recorded for this clonotype. The chain carries TRBV5-1 and TRBJ2-7; TRBD1 matches 7 bases. CDR3 length: 13 residues. With 0 bases clipped from V and 6 bases from J, the junction kept 3 bases outside the gene matches. Germline V gene lookup returns CDR1 SGHRS and CDR2 YFSETQ. CDR3 sequence (DNA): TGCGCCAGCAGCTTGGAAGGGGGCGGCGAGCAGTACTTC. Protein product: CASSLEGGGEQYF.

This clonotype was counted between two and nine times. CDR3 nucleotides: TGCGCCAGCAGCCCCACCCAGTCTAGCAACAATGAGCAGTTCTTC. Its protein product is CASSPTQSSNNEQFF. The V gene is TRBV5-1, the J gene TRBJ2-1, with a weak D call TRBD2 (5 bases). The CDR3 is 15 residues long. Germline V lookup: CDR1 SGHRS, CDR2 YFSETQ. V lost 4 bases to trimming and J lost 5 bases, with 16 bases between them.

This clonotype was observed a handful of times. The chain employs TRBV28 and TRBJ1-1; no reliable D call. The CDR3 has 12 amino acids. V shed 2 bases and J shed 7 bases, with 8 bases lying between them. Germline V gene data show CDR1 as MDHEN and CDR2 as SYDVKM. The CDR3 sequence: CASSLLGFEAFF. CDR3 DNA sequence: TGTGCCAGCAGTTTACTCGGATTTGAAGCTTTCTTT.

This clonotype showed up just a few times. The J gene is TRBJ1-2, the V gene TRBV3-1; perhaps TRBD1 as D (5 bases). The V gene's germline CDR1 is LGHDT and CDR2 YNNKEL (reference sequence). V was shortened by 4 bases and J by 10 bases, with 10 bases between the two germline ends. This CDR3 contains 11 residues. The CDR3: CASSPPRVYTF. The CDR3 DNA follows: TGTGCCAGCAGCCCCCCCAGGGTCTACACCTTC.

This clonotype was seen a few times. The chain joins TRBV6-5 to TRBJ2-3, with 9 bases that match TRBD2. V lost 7 bases, J lost 5 bases, and 7 bases stayed unmatched. CDR1 and CDR2 from the germline V gene are MNHEY and SVGAGI. The CDR3 extends over 14 amino acids. CDR3 coding DNA: TGTGCCAGCACGTTAGCGGGAGCGGGAGATACGCAGTATTTT. It yields the protein CASTLAGAGDTQYF.

This clonotype was detected once. This chain joins TRBV20-1 and TRBJ2-7, with 9 bases matching TRBD1. The CDR3 has 14 residues. J lost 4 bases, V lost 6 bases, and 10 bases had no gene match. CDR1 DFQATT and CDR2 SNEGSKA come from the germline V gene (reference sequence). The CDR3, as DNA: TGCAGTGCCCTTCGAGGACAGGGGAGTTACGAGCAGTACTTC. It specifies CSALRGQGSYEQYF.

This clonotype was recorded only once. V and J are TRBV5-1 and TRBJ2-1; 9 bases map to TRBD2. Unmatched junction bases numbered 10, after V lost 4 bases and J lost 8 bases. This CDR3 has 15 amino acids. CDR1 SGHRS and CDR2 YFSETQ come from the germline V gene. The CDR3 loop reads CASSPFGTSLDEQFF. Written as DNA, the CDR3 is TGCGCCAGCAGCCCATTTGGGACTAGCCTAGATGAGCAGTTCTTC.

V is TRBV6-1 and J is TRBJ1-1, with no clear D. V was shortened by 6 bases and J by 1 base, with 12 bases between the two germline ends. CDR3 size: 14 residues. Germline V gene sequence: CDR1 MNHNS, CDR2 SASEGT. This CDR3 is CASSLRTTNTEAFF. CDR3 nucleotide sequence: TGTGCCAGCAGCCTCCGGACGACGAACACTGAAGCTTTCTTT.

This clonotype was detected only a few times. CDR3 DNA sequence: TGCGCCAGCAGCCCGGGCGGGGAGGGCTCCTACGAGCAGTACTTC. Translated: CASSPGGEGSYEQYF. The chain has TRBV5-1 and TRBJ2-7; the match to TRBD2 covers 7 bases. This CDR3 contains 15 residues. Germline values: CDR1 SGHRS, CDR2 YFSETQ. After removal of 4 bases from V and 0 bases from J, the junction contained 7 bases not matched to a gene.

The V and J genes are TRBV27 and TRBJ2-1; 7 positions agree with TRBD1. The length of the CDR3 is 17 residues. V trimming: 0 bases; J trimming: 6 bases; junction bases outside the gene matches: 11. The germline V gene encodes CDR1 MNHEY and CDR2 SMNVEV (reference sequence). The CDR3 nucleotides read TGTGCCAGCAGTTTATCAGTACACAGGGGTCTTGGCAATGAGCAGTTCTTC. Translation gives CASSLSVHRGLGNEQFF.

This clonotype has only a few counts. This chain uses TRBV6-5 with TRBJ1-6; D unclear. This CDR3 has 15 residues. Germline loops: CDR1 MNHEY, CDR2 SVGAGI. Trimming took 2 bases from V and 8 from J, leaving 13 bases between them. The CDR3 DNA follows: TGTGCCAGCAGTTACGGTCAGTTAACCGATTCACCCCTCCACTTT. Translation gives CASSYGQLTDSPLHF.

This clonotype has more than one count but fewer than ten. This chain links TRBV12-3 or TRBV12-4 with TRBJ1-5, with D tentatively TRBD1 (5 bases). The CDR3 runs to 15 residues. The V gene lost 5 bases and the J gene lost 0 bases, with 11 bases spanning the gap. In DNA, the CDR3 is TGTGCCAGCAGTCTCCGGGGACCTAGCAATCAGCCCCAGCATTTT. It encodes CASSLRGPSNQPQHF.

This clonotype occurred a few times. This chain connects TRBV7-6 to TRBJ2-1; weak D call: TRBD2 (6 bases). The CDR3 has 17 residues. V was clipped by 2 bases and J by 6 bases, with 20 bases between them. Germline CDR1 SGHVS, CDR2 FNYEAQ. As DNA, the CDR3 is TGTGCCAGCAGCTTAACTCGGGACTCTACTGACGGCAATGAGCAGTTCTTC. This encodes CASSLTRDSTDGNEQFF.

This clonotype was recorded many times. The V call is TRBV29-1, the J call TRBJ2-1; 11 nucleotides agree with TRBD2. Per the germline V gene, CDR1 is SQVTM and CDR2 is ANQGSEA. The CDR3 has 15 amino acids. After removal of 1 base from V and 7 bases from J, the junction contained 6 bases not matched to a gene. The CDR3 nucleotides read TGCAGCGTTGAAGCTCTAGCGGGAGGATTGAATGAGCAGTTCTTC. Residues: CSVEALAGGLNEQFF.

This clonotype was detected only a few times. The J gene is TRBJ1-1, the V gene TRBV7-2; no clear D gene. The CDR3 contains 14 residues. V shed 0 bases and J shed 6 bases, with 11 bases lying between them. The germline gives CDR1 SGHTA, CDR2 FQGNSA. The CDR3 DNA follows: TGTGCCAGCAGCTTAGCTGCTCGAACCGCTGAAGCTTTCTTT. Residues: CASSLAARTAEAFF.

The chain couples TRBV7-3 to TRBJ2-6, with D unresolved. Germline loops: CDR1 SGHTA, CDR2 FQGTGA. The CDR3 has 15 amino acids. V was clipped by 2 bases and J by 0 bases, with 5 bases between them. The DNA for the CDR3 is TGTGCCAGCAGCTTAGAGCGCTCTGGGGCCAACGTCCTGACTTTC. Translated: CASSLERSGANVLTF.

There are many counts of this clonotype. V is TRBV28 and J is TRBJ2-7; 11 bases are shared with TRBD2. V dropped 6 bases and J dropped 6; count of bases not matched to a gene: 7. The CDR3 is 14 amino acids. Germline V gene data show CDR1 as MDHEN and CDR2 as SYDVKM. CDR3 sequence: CASSLAGGRIEQYF. CDR3 coding DNA: TGTGCCAGCAGCCTAGCGGGAGGACGAATCGAGCAGTACTTC. The whole variable domain, filled in from reference TRBV28 and TRBJ2-7, reads DVKVTQSSRYLVKRTGEKVFLECVQDMDHENMFWYRQDPGLGLRLIYFSYDVKMKEKGDIPEGYSVSREKKERFSLILESASTNQTSMYLCASSLAGGRIEQYFGPGTRLTVT.

There are a few counts of this clonotype. The J gene is TRBJ2-3, the V gene TRBV24-1; no definite D call. The CDR3 sequence is 13 residues long. V lost 2 bases and J lost 2, with 4 bases in between. From germline, CDR1 is KGHDR and CDR2 SFDVKD. This CDR3 is CATSDSHTDTQYF. CDR3 nucleotide sequence: TGTGCCACCAGTGATTCGCACACAGATACGCAGTATTTT.

This clonotype was observed at least ten times. The chain combines TRBV5-1 with TRBJ1-2; D gene ambiguous. CDR1 is SGHRS and CDR2 is YFSETQ in the germline V gene. The V end lost 1 base, the J end lost 5 bases, and 9 bases lay between the germline ends. This CDR3 contains 13 residues. CDR3 DNA: TGCGCCAGCAGCTTGACGGACGGGTATGGCTACACCTTC. Its protein is CASSLTDGYGYTF.